Listed below are T cell receptor beta chains from one sample, sequenced in a study of OX40 agonist ivuxolimab in advanced cancers. TCRdb's table, derived via immunoSEQ multiplex PCR, lists solely in-frame clones and lacks some. Among around 92,000 clones, 94% were seen once, and the ten largest hold around 0.18%. Sequenced here: CD4+ or CD8+ T cells sorted from blood, sampled in a trial of the OX40 agonist ivuxolimab. The receptors come from an adult with an advanced solid tumor such as melanoma, head and neck, liver or kidney cancer. Each CDR3 is given with its conserved first and last residue. Each record gives: V gene, D gene, clone size, J gene, CDR3 DNA, CDR3 protein. A D gene is named only where the DNA matches it firmly. Clone size is shown for a subset of rows, as once, few, many or a class of expanded clone.

V: TRBV14; D: TRBD1; size: NA; J: TRBJ1-1; DNA: TGTGCCAGCAGCCGAGGACGGACAGGGAAAATGAACACTGAAGCTTTCTTT; CDR3: CASSRGRTGKMNTEAFF
V: TRBV18; D: NA; size: NA; J: TRBJ2-2; DNA: TGTGCCAGCTCACCACGGGAGCTCACAAACACCGGGGAGCTGTTTTTT; CDR3: CASSPRELTNTGELFF
V: TRBV28; D: TRBD1; size: NA; J: TRBJ2-7; DNA: TGTGCCAGCAGTTTAGGGGAACAGGGGACCCCGATCTACGAGCAGTACTTC; CDR3: CASSLGEQGTPIYEQYF
V: TRBV7-2; D: NA; size: NA; J: TRBJ2-5; DNA: TGTGCCAGCAGCTTAGGCGGCAGTCAAGAGACCCAGTACTTC; CDR3: CASSLGGSQETQYF
V: TRBV4-3; D: TRBD1; size: NA; J: TRBJ1-2; DNA: TGCGCCAGCAGCCAACAGGGGGCAGAAAATGCCTATGGCTACACCTTC; CDR3: CASSQQGAENAYGYTF
V: TRBV6-1; D: NA; size: NA; J: TRBJ2-1; DNA: TGTGCCAGCAGTGACAGGGGCGAGTACAATGAGCAGTTCTTC; CDR3: CASSDRGEYNEQFF
V: TRBV7-9; D: TRBD2; size: once; J: TRBJ2-5; DNA: TGTGCCAGCAGCTTAACCCGATCTAGCGGGGGAGACCAAGAGACCCAGTACTTC; CDR3: CASSLTRSSGGDQETQYF
V: TRBV4-3; D: TRBD1; size: NA; J: TRBJ1-2; DNA: TGCGCCAGCAGCCGCCGGGGCAGGGGGGATGGCTACACCTTC; CDR3: CASSRRGRGDGYTF
V: TRBV27; D: TRBD1; size: once; J: TRBJ1-5; DNA: TGTGCCAGCAGTTTATTAGGGCAGGGGGAGCAGCCCCAGCATTTT; CDR3: CASSLLGQGEQPQHF
V: TRBV4-3; D: TRBD1; size: NA; J: TRBJ1-2; DNA: TGCGCCAGCAGCCCGGGACAGGGGGCTGGTGGCTACACCTTC; CDR3: CASSPGQGAGGYTF
V: TRBV10-1; D: NA; size: NA; J: TRBJ2-1; DNA: TGCGCCAGCAGTGCGTGGGGAGTCAGTGAGCAGTTCTTC; CDR3: CASSAWGVSEQFF
V: TRBV4-1; D: TRBD1; size: NA; J: TRBJ1-1; DNA: TGCGCCAGCAAGGGACAGATGAACACTGAAGCTTTCTTT; CDR3: CASKGQMNTEAFF
V: TRBV6-6; D: TRBD1; size: NA; J: TRBJ1-4; DNA: TGTGCCAGCAAGCCGGGACAGCTTAATGAAAAACTGTTTTTT; CDR3: CASKPGQLNEKLFF
V: TRBV16; D: TRBD2; size: NA; J: TRBJ2-5; DNA: TGTGCCAGCAGCCAATCAGGCAGCGGGAGCTCGGGGACCCAGTACTTC; CDR3: CASSQSGSGSSGTQYF
V: TRBV7-2; D: TRBD1; size: NA; J: TRBJ1-5; DNA: TGTGCCAGCAGCCCCGGGACAGGGCACAATCAGCCCCAGCATTTT; CDR3: CASSPGTGHNQPQHF
V: TRBV5-1; D: TRBD2; size: NA; J: TRBJ2-5; DNA: TGCGCCAGCAGCTTGGGTGTGGGGGCTAGCGGGATTCAAGAGACCCAGTACTTC; CDR3: CASSLGVGASGIQETQYF
V: TRBV7-2; D: NA; size: NA; J: TRBJ2-7; DNA: TGTGCCAGCAGCGGGGCCACATACACATTTACCTACGAGCAGTACTTC; CDR3: CASSGATYTFTYEQYF
V: TRBV4-1; D: NA; size: NA; J: TRBJ2-5; DNA: TGCGCCAGCAGAACGGGGCGGGGAAGGGAGGTCGAGACCCAGTACTTC; CDR3: CASRTGRGREVETQYF
V: TRBV5-8; D: NA; size: NA; J: TRBJ1-2; DNA: TGTGCCAGCAGCCATGTAACAGGGATTACCCCCTATGGCTACACCTTC; CDR3: CASSHVTGITPYGYTF
V: TRBV25-1; D: NA; size: NA; J: TRBJ2-2; DNA: TGTGCCAGTGGAGAAGCGGCAAACACCGGGGAGCTGTTTTTT; CDR3: CASGEAANTGELFF
V: TRBV4-2; D: TRBD1; size: NA; J: TRBJ2-1; DNA: TGTGCCAGCAGCCCGGACAGGTCAGTGGTCAATGAGCAGTTCTTC; CDR3: CASSPDRSVVNEQFF
V: TRBV7-2; D: NA; size: NA; J: TRBJ1-3; DNA: TGTGCCAGCCAGGGCTCTGGAAACACCATATATTTT; CDR3: CASQGSGNTIYF